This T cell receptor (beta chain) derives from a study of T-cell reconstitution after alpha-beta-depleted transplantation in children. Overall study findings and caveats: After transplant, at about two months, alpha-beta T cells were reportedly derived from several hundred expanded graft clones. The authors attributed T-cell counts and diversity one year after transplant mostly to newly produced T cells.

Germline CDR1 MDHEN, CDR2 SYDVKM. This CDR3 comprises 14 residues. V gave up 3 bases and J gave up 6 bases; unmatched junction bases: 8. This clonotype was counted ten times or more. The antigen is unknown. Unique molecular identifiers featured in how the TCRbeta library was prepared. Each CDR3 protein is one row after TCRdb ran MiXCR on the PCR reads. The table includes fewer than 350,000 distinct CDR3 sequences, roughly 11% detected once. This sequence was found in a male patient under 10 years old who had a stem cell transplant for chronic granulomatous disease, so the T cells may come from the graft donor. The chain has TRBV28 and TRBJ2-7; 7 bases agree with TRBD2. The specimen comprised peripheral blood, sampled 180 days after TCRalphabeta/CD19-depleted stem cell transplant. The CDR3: CASSFSSGRGEQYF. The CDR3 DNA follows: TGTGCCAGCAGTTTTTCTAGCGGCCGGGGCGAGCAGTACTTC.